This T cell receptor (beta chain) was recorded in a study of CD8 T cells in ankylosing spondylitis. Study outcomes and limitations: Disease-associated clones were CD8+ and fairly uncommon in peripheral blood. It appeared that ankylosing spondylitis blood was characterized by a TCR beta motif of fewer than 10 highly homologous variants.

Ten or more counts support this clonotype. Its antigen is still unknown. TCRdb independently ran MiXCR on the 5' RACE reads; one entry per CDR3 protein. The sample records 150,000 to 200,000 distinct CDR3 sequences, roughly 13% being singletons. Germline CDR1 reads MNHEY; CDR2 reads SVGAGI. CDR3 length: 14 residues. V lost 4 bases and J lost 1, with 10 bases in between. The sequencing input was blood, either unsorted or a sorted T cell fraction (not recorded which). The receptor was isolated from a female donor with ankylosing spondylitis or in good health (not recorded which). V usage is TRBV6-5 and J usage is TRBJ1-1; tentatively, D is TRBD1 (6 bases). CDR3 sequence reads: CASSSGQRNTEAFF. CDR3 in DNA: TGTGCCAGCAGTTCCGGACAGCGGAACACTGAAGCTTTCTTT.